Presented here are 8 T cell receptor beta chains from one specimen sequenced in a study of T cell responses to AZD1222 COVID-19 vaccine. TCRdb keeps only in-frame clones here, not all; method: immunoSEQ multiplex PCR. The data show about 120,000 clones, 88% seen once. The source material was peripheral blood, sampled on day 0 of AZD1222 vaccination. The receptors stem from an adult in good health.

This chain connects TRBV7-9 to TRBJ1-2; TRBD1 agrees at 7 bases. CDR1 and CDR2 (germline): SEHNR, FQNEAQ (reference sequence). Germline trimming cut 1 base from V and 8 bases from J; bases unmatched to any gene: 7. CDR3 length: 14 amino acids. The DNA of the CDR3 is TGTGCCAGCAGCTTAGAGAACAGGGGACTCGGCTACACCTTC. Its translation: CASSLENRGLGYTF.

The chain combines TRBV7-2 with TRBJ1-2, with TRBD1 identical over 10 bases. The germline V gene has CDR1 SGHTA and CDR2 FQGNSA. V trimming: 1 base; J trimming: 5 bases; junction bases outside the gene matches: 4. The CDR3 sequence is 15 residues long. The CDR3 sequence is CASSLVMGQGYGYTF. The CDR3 DNA reads as TGTGCCAGCAGCTTAGTGATGGGACAGGGGTATGGCTACACCTTC.

The chain uses TRBV28 and TRBJ1-4; D remains unclear. The germline V gene has CDR1 MDHEN and CDR2 SYDVKM. This CDR3 comprises 15 residues. V dropped 5 bases and J dropped 2 bases, with 12 bases sitting between them. The CDR3 spells CASSPSGITNEKLFF. The CDR3 coding sequence is TGTGCCAGCAGTCCGTCCGGGATCACTAATGAAAAACTGTTTTTT. The full variable domain, completed using reference TRBV28 and TRBJ1-4, is DVKVTQSSRYLVKRTGEKVFLECVQDMDHENMFWYRQDPGLGLRLIYFSYDVKMKEKGDIPEGYSVSREKKERFSLILESASTNQTSMYLCASSPSGITNEKLFFGSGTQLSVL.

This sequence joins TRBV6-2 or TRBV6-3 and TRBJ1-6; D perhaps matches TRBD1 (6 bases). The CDR3 extends over 16 amino acids. Deletions cut 5 bases from V and 3 bases from J, with 14 bases between. CDR1 is MNHEY and CDR2 is SVGEGT in the germline V gene. In DNA form, the CDR3 reads TGTGCCAGCAGTGATCGACAGGCCCTCTATAATTCACCCCTCCACTTT. This gives the protein CASSDRQALYNSPLHF.

The chain couples TRBV2 to TRBJ1-1, with D perhaps TRBD1 (5 bases). V was cut by 1 base and J by 4 bases, with 19 bases left in between. Germline V lookup: CDR1 SNHLY, CDR2 FYNNEI. The CDR3 runs 17 residues. The DNA for the CDR3 is TGTGCCAGCAGTGAAGGGTGGGGCGGGAAAAAAGGCACTGAAGCTTTCTTT. This codes for CASSEGWGGKKGTEAFF. Full variable domain (missing parts from reference TRBV2 and TRBJ1-1): EPEVTQTPSHQVTQMGQEVILRCVPISNHLYFYWYRQILGQKVEFLVSFYNNEISEKSEIFDDQFSVERPDGSNFTLKIRSTKLEDSAMYFCASSEGWGGKKGTEAFFGQGTRLTVV.

The rearrangement uses TRBV9 and TRBJ2-5; D unclear. The CDR3 length is 13 residues. The ends were cut back, 2 bases at V and 4 bases at J, with 9 bases in the middle. CDR1 and CDR2 (germline): SGDLS, YYNGEE. For the CDR3, the DNA is TGTGCCAGCAGCGTTTTTGTAGGAGAGACCCAGTACTTC. Its translation: CASSVFVGETQYF.

The J gene is TRBJ2-1, the V gene TRBV27; D is unresolved. Per germline, CDR1 MNHEY and CDR2 SMNVEV (reference sequence). The CDR3 totals 11 residues. V was trimmed by 4 bases and J by 7 bases, leaving 5 bases between them. The CDR3 loop reads CASSWGNEQFF. For the CDR3, the DNA is TGTGCCAGCAGTTGGGGAAATGAGCAGTTCTTC.

The chain is built from TRBV7-8 and TRBJ2-7; possibly TRBD1 or TRBD2 for D (5 bases each). The CDR3 totals 12 residues. Per the germline V gene, CDR1 is SGHVS and CDR2 is FQNEAQ. V lost 5 bases and J 7 bases, leaving 12 bases between the germline ends. Here the CDR3 reads CASSLSWGEQYF. The CDR3 DNA sequence: TGTGCCAGCAGCCTGAGTTGGGGGGAGCAGTACTTC.